Shown below are 2 T cell receptor beta chains from a single sample sequenced in a study of OX40 agonist ivuxolimab in advanced cancers. The method was immunoSEQ multiplex PCR; TCRdb's version includes in-frame clones alone and lacks a portion of them. The table includes roughly 80,000 clones, just over 90% detected once. This specimen consisted of CD4+ or CD8+ T cells sorted from blood, obtained in a trial of the OX40 agonist ivuxolimab. Receptors were obtained from an adult with an advanced solid tumor such as melanoma, head and neck, liver or kidney cancer.

The chain carries TRBV7-8 and TRBJ2-1; 15 bases are shared with TRBD2. The ends lost 4 bases at V and 4 bases at J; junction bases unmatched: 20. CDR1 and CDR2 (germline): SGHVS, FQNEAQ. CDR3 length: 22 amino acids. This CDR3 is CASSSRGGYGTSGRNDYNEQFF. The CDR3 nucleotides are TGTGCCAGCAGCTCGAGGGGGGGGTACGGGACTAGCGGGAGGAACGATTACAATGAGCAGTTCTTC.

V usage is TRBV7-9 and J usage is TRBJ2-7; D perhaps matches TRBD1 (7 bases). Germline V gives CDR1 SEHNR, CDR2 FQNEAQ (reference sequence). CDR3 length: 13 residues. The germline V and J ends were trimmed by 8 bases and 2 bases, with 13 bases remaining between them. The CDR3 nucleotides are TGTGCCAGCGGGCAGGGGGGAACCTACGAGCAGTACTTC. It encodes CASGQGGTYEQYF.